The 29 T cell receptor beta chains below come from one sample, sequenced in a study of T cells after yellow fever vaccination. From the 5' RACE reads, TCRdb called clonotypes with MiXCR, one entry per CDR3 protein. The repertoire includes approximately 85,000 distinct CDR3 sequences, 10% to 15% of them detected once, and under 30% sits in the top ten. The sequenced sample was CD8+ T cells not binding an NS4B(214-222) dextramer, sorted from PBMCs, obtained approximately 20 days after the first yellow fever vaccination. Receptors originate from a man between 18 and 35 years old who received the YFV17D yellow fever vaccine.

The CDR3 sequence is CASSYAREGNTIYF. DNA for the CDR3: TGTGCCAGCAGTTACGCGAGGGAGGGTAACACCATATATTTT. The V and J genes are TRBV6-5 and TRBJ1-3; D gene ambiguous. In germline, CDR1 is MNHEY, CDR2 SVGAGI. V was clipped by 2 bases and J by 7 bases, with 12 bases between them. This CDR3 contains 14 residues.

J is TRBJ2-2 and V is TRBV4-1; D unresolved. V lost 0 bases and J lost 6, with 5 bases in between. Germline V CDR1 and CDR2: MGHRA, YSYEKL. The CDR3 sequence is 13 residues long. The CDR3 loop is CASSQDKAGELFF. As DNA, the CDR3 is TGCGCCAGCAGCCAAGATAAAGCCGGGGAGCTGTTTTTT.

This clonotype was seen a handful of times. The chain carries TRBV10-3 and TRBJ2-5; no firm D call. Germline lookup yields CDR1 ENHRY and CDR2 SYGVKD. V was pared by 10 bases and J by 4 bases, with 19 bases between. The CDR3 has 14 amino acids. CDR3 nucleotide sequence: TGTGCCACCGCAAGATGGTACTTGGCAGAGACCCAGTACTTC. Its translation is CATARWYLAETQYF.

This clonotype was detected ten times or more. The chain carries TRBV3-1 and TRBJ2-5, with D uncertain. This CDR3 is 15 amino acids long. The V gene lost 0 bases and the J gene lost 2 bases, with 10 bases spanning the gap. CDR1 and CDR2 from the germline V gene are LGHDT and YNNKEL (reference sequence). This CDR3 reads CASSQDWAEQETQYF. The CDR3 bases are TGTGCCAGCAGCCAAGATTGGGCGGAACAAGAGACCCAGTACTTC.

The rearrangement uses TRBV21-1 and TRBJ2-1; the listed D gene, TRBD1, was not tested against the DNA. TRBV21-1 is described as a pseudogene. The CDR3 has 12 amino acids. The chain's CDR3 is CASSRGLPEQFF. The CDR3 nucleotides read TGTGCCAGCAGCCGTGGGCTCCCCGAGCAGTTCTTC.

This chain connects TRBV6-1 to TRBJ1-6; D is undetermined. V dropped 7 bases and J dropped 9 bases, with 19 bases sitting between them. The length of the CDR3 is 15 residues. The V gene's germline CDR1 is MNHNS and CDR2 SASEGT. This chain's CDR3 is CASTTGGYLGSPLHF. The CDR3 bases are TGTGCCAGCACTACGGGCGGGTATTTGGGTTCACCCCTCCACTTT.

J is TRBJ2-7 and V is TRBV4-1; weak D call: TRBD2 (5 bases). The CDR3 extends over 17 amino acids. Trimming took off 4 bases at V and 2 bases at J, with 21 bases between the two ends. Germline lookup yields CDR1 MGHRA and CDR2 YSYEKL. In DNA form, the CDR3 reads TGCGCCAGCAGCCGCGTACCTCCTAGGGAGCTCCCCTACGAGCAGTACTTC. Its translation is CASSRVPPRELPYEQYF.

The CDR3 DNA reads TGTGCCAGCAGCTTCTCTGGGGTTAATGGCTACACCTTC. It translates to CASSFSGVNGYTF. The rearrangement links TRBV13 to TRBJ1-2; D is uncertain. V gave up 3 bases and J gave up 6 bases, with 11 bases separating them. Looked up from germline, CDR1 is PRHDT and CDR2 is FYEKMQ (reference sequence). CDR3 length: 13 residues.

This clonotype was counted only a few times. V and J are TRBV4-3 and TRBJ1-3; D remains unclear. Germline V gene lookup returns CDR1 LGHNA and CDR2 YSLEER. V shed 1 base and J shed 0 bases, with 10 bases lying between them. CDR3 length equals 16 residues. The DNA for the CDR3 is TGCGCCAGCAGCCAAGGGAGACCGAGCTCTGGAAACACCATATATTTT. The encoded protein is CASSQGRPSSGNTIYF.

This clonotype was counted only a few times. The rearrangement uses TRBV28 and TRBJ1-1; maybe TRBD1 (5 bases). V was trimmed by 11 bases and J by 2 bases, leaving 30 bases between them. This CDR3 spans 18 amino acids. CDR1 and CDR2 from the germline V gene are MDHEN and SYDVKM. CDR3 bases: TGTGCCGCCTCAAAGGGAGTGGGGGTCCGAATAATAAACACTGAAGCTTTCTTT. This translates into CAASKGVGVRIINTEAFF. Supplemented by reference TRBV28 and TRBJ1-1, the full variable domain reads DVKVTQSSRYLVKRTGEKVFLECVQDMDHENMFWYRQDPGLGLRLIYFSYDVKMKEKGDIPEGYSVSREKKERFSLILESASTNQTSMYLCAASKGVGVRIINTEAFFGQGTRLTVV.

This clonotype was counted ten times or more. The chain is built from TRBV7-6 and TRBJ2-5; a weak D match, TRBD2 (6 bases). There are 18 residues in the CDR3. V shed 5 bases and J shed 5 bases, with 27 bases lying between them. The germline V gene encodes CDR1 SGHVS and CDR2 FNYEAQ. The CDR3 loop is CASSRKRLGFKGRETQYF. The CDR3 DNA reads TGTGCCAGCAGCCGGAAACGACTAGGTTTTAAAGGGCGTGAGACCCAGTACTTC.

The chain uses TRBV6-5 and TRBJ1-1; no reliable D call. V lost 2 bases and J lost 1, with 17 bases in between. CDR1 and CDR2 (germline): MNHEY, SVGAGI. There are 17 residues in the CDR3. The CDR3 reads CASSYGGTIVQNTEAFF. CDR3 DNA sequence: TGTGCCAGCAGTTACGGAGGAACTATCGTTCAGAACACTGAAGCTTTCTTT.

This chain uses TRBV29-1 with TRBJ2-3; D remains unclear. The CDR3 totals 13 residues. V lost 5 bases and J lost 2, with 11 bases in between. Germline CDR1 is SQVTM and CDR2 is ANQGSEA. This CDR3 is CSVTGPYTDTQYF. CDR3 nucleotide sequence: TGCAGCGTTACCGGGCCGTACACAGATACGCAGTATTTT.

The CDR3, as DNA: TGCAGCGTTGCGGGACAGGGGGGAACCGGGGAGCTGTTTTTT. Translating gives CSVAGQGGTGELFF. The chain has TRBV29-1 and TRBJ2-2, with TRBD1 matching over 11 bases. Unmatched junction bases numbered 3, after V lost 4 bases and J lost 5 bases. CDR1 is SQVTM, CDR2 ANQGSEA, per germline. CDR3 length: 14 amino acids.

The chain carries TRBV6-5 and TRBJ2-7, with TRBD1 matching 9 bases. Germline V gene data show CDR1 as MNHEY and CDR2 as SVGAGI. This CDR3 comprises 16 residues. J lost 4 bases, V lost 0 bases, and 7 bases had no gene match. The CDR3, as DNA: TGTGCCAGCAGTTACTCCTATGGGGACAGGGCATACGAGCAGTACTTC. Its translation is CASSYSYGDRAYEQYF.

This clonotype was detected only a few times. This chain links TRBV12-3 or TRBV12-4 with TRBJ2-7; D gene uncertain. The CDR3 length is 13 residues. V lost 6 bases to trimming and J lost 0 bases, with 9 bases between them. The CDR3 DNA reads as TGTGCCAGCAGGGACCCGGGCTCCTACGAGCAGTACGTC. Its protein is CASRDPGSYEQYV.

In the case of this clonotype: This clone may be a read error of a much larger clone one base away. The chain is built from TRBV7-8 and TRBJ1-1; D is unclear. CDR3 length equals 12 residues. Germline values: CDR1 SGHVS, CDR2 FQNEAQ. This CDR3 is CASSYVNGEASF. Written as DNA, the CDR3 is TGTGCCAGCAGCTACGTAAACGGTGAAGCTTCCTTT. The full variable domain, its missing parts supplied by reference TRBV7-8 and TRBJ1-1, is GAGVSQSPRYKVAKRGQDVALRCDPISGHVSLFWYQQALGQGPEFLTYFQNEAQLDKSGLPSDRFFAERPEGSVSTLKIQRTQQEDSAVYLCASSYVNGEASFGQGTRLTVV.

This clonotype has just a few counts. The chain couples TRBV20-1 to TRBJ2-5; TRBD1 matches 11 bases. The ends lost 6 bases at V and 5 bases at J; junction bases unmatched: 14. The CDR3 runs 16 residues. Germline V lookup: CDR1 DFQATT, CDR2 SNEGSKA (reference sequence). CDR3 DNA: TGCAGTGCAGTCCCGGGACAGGGGGAATCATGGGAGACCCAGTACTTC. Encoded protein: CSAVPGQGESWETQYF.

The chain combines TRBV7-9 with TRBJ2-7; D might be TRBD1 (6 bases). This CDR3 is built from 13 residues. Looked up from germline, CDR1 is SEHNR and CDR2 is FQNEAQ (reference sequence). The V end was cut by 5 bases, the J end by 3 bases, with 11 bases between. The CDR3 reads CASSERGIYEQYF. DNA of the CDR3: TGTGCCAGCAGCGAGAGGGGGATCTACGAGCAGTACTTC.

The V call is TRBV29-1, the J call TRBJ2-5; D call uncertain. Trimming left V 4 bases short and J 5 bases short, with 17 bases between. The CDR3 contains 14 residues. Germline lookup yields CDR1 SQVTM and CDR2 ANQGSEA. CDR3 protein: CSVVRALDGETQYF. The CDR3 coding sequence is TGCAGCGTTGTTCGTGCCCTCGACGGGGAGACCCAGTACTTC.

The rearrangement uses TRBV29-1 and TRBJ2-5, with D possibly called TRBD1 or TRBD2 (5 bases each). Trimming took 3 bases from V and 0 from J, leaving 23 bases between them. CDR1 is SQVTM and CDR2 is ANQGSEA in the germline V gene. CDR3 size: 18 residues. This chain's CDR3 is CSVEDSGTVKDYQETQYF. CDR3 DNA sequence: TGCAGCGTTGAGGATTCAGGGACCGTGAAGGATTACCAAGAGACCCAGTACTTC.

The chain carries TRBV6-5 and TRBJ1-2; 7 nucleotides align to TRBD1. V dropped 0 bases and J dropped 6; count of bases not matched to a gene: 1. The CDR3 length is 13 residues. Germline loops: CDR1 MNHEY, CDR2 SVGAGI. CDR3 protein: CASSYSRGDGYTF. CDR3 DNA: TGTGCCAGCAGTTACTCCAGGGGGGATGGCTACACCTTC.

This clonotype has just one count. The CDR3, as DNA: TGTGCCAGCAGTGCAGGACTAGCGGGGGGATACAATGAGCAGTTCTTC. It yields the protein CASSAGLAGGYNEQFF. The rearrangement uses TRBV27 and TRBJ2-1; TRBD2 matches at 14 bases. Germline CDR1 is MNHEY and CDR2 is SMNVEV (reference sequence). The CDR3 sequence is 16 residues long. Unmatched junction bases numbered 4, after V lost 5 bases and J lost 4 bases.

This chain links TRBV24-1 with TRBJ2-3; TRBD1 matches 7 bases. V dropped 4 bases and J dropped 7; count of bases not matched to a gene: 10. This CDR3 has 15 amino acids. Germline assignment: CDR1 KGHDR and CDR2 SFDVKD. The DNA for the CDR3 is TGTGCCACCAGTGACCTCCGGGACAGAGGAAATACGCAGTATTTT. Protein: CATSDLRDRGNTQYF.

J is TRBJ2-7 and V is TRBV11-3; D perhaps matches TRBD1 (6 bases). The CDR3 is 17 residues long. Trimming removed 1 base from V and 1 base from J, with 17 bases in between. Germline V gives CDR1 SGHNT, CDR2 YENEEA. The CDR3 DNA reads TGTGCCAGCAGCTTAGGTACCCAGGGGATAGTTTCCTACGAGCAGTACTTC. The encoded protein is CASSLGTQGIVSYEQYF.

This clonotype was detected a few times. This rearrangement joins TRBV11-1 to TRBJ2-1; D gene ambiguous. The CDR3 is 17 amino acids. CDR1 and CDR2 (germline): SGHAT, FQDESV (reference sequence). V gave up 5 bases and J gave up 0 bases, with 17 bases separating them. CDR3 in DNA: TGTGCCAGCAGCGAAACGGGTAGGGTCGGCTCCTACAATGAGCAGTTCTTC. This codes for CASSETGRVGSYNEQFF.

The chain couples TRBV20-1 to TRBJ1-5, with 7 bases identical to TRBD1. The length of the CDR3 is 14 residues. Unmatched junction bases numbered 9, after V lost 5 bases and J lost 5 bases. Germline-derived CDR1 and CDR2 are DFQATT and SNEGSKA (reference sequence). The CDR3 sequence: CSASTGPTHQPQHF. CDR3 sequence (DNA): TGCAGTGCTTCGACAGGGCCTACCCATCAGCCCCAGCATTTT.

This clonotype was seen only a few times. The rearrangement links TRBV27 to TRBJ2-1; TRBD2 matches 13 bases. V lost 5 bases to trimming and J lost 12 bases; unmatched junction nucleotides: 10. The CDR3 consists of 15 residues. Per the germline V gene, CDR1 is MNHEY and CDR2 is SMNVEV (reference sequence). The CDR3 sequence is CASSDRLAGGRGQFF. In DNA, the CDR3 is TGTGCCAGCAGTGACCGACTAGCGGGGGGCCGGGGGCAGTTCTTC.

This clonotype was seen a handful of times. The chain combines TRBV13 with TRBJ1-1; tentative D call: TRBD1 (5 bases). The germline V gene encodes CDR1 PRHDT and CDR2 FYEKMQ (reference sequence). The CDR3 is 15 amino acids. Between the trimmed V and J ends, which lost 2 bases and 0 bases, there was a span of 10 bases. The CDR3 DNA sequence: TGTGCCAGCAGCTTACAGGGACGGGTGAACACTGAAGCTTTCTTT. Translation gives CASSLQGRVNTEAFF.